Shown below are 2 T cell receptor beta chains from a single sample sequenced in a study of shared clonotypes between healthy human individuals. Profiled with immunoSEQ multiplex PCR; TCRdb holds only in-frame clones, not every one. The sample has a few million clones; roughly 95% are singletons. It was CD45RO-negative cells, positively selected for CCR7, that made up naive CD8 cells, with terminally differentiated effector memory CD45RA+ cells excluded. What was sequenced was naive CD8+ T cells from PBMCs. The source is a man aged 18 to 29 in good health. Some clones in this sample may be carry-over from other donors' samples.

The rearrangement joins TRBV11-2 to TRBJ1-1; 7 bases fit TRBD1. The trim removed 6 bases at V and 1 base at J, leaving 14 bases unmatched. The CDR3 length is 17 residues. Germline CDR1 is SGHAT and CDR2 is FQNNGV. CDR3 nucleotides: TGTGCCAGCAGTAAAGGGACAGCCAGGCAGTCGAACACTGAAGCTTTCTTT. Translating it yields CASSKGTARQSNTEAFF.

This CDR3 reads CATSRDVGAGELFF. For the CDR3, the DNA is TGTGCCACCAGCAGAGATGTAGGGGCCGGGGAGCTGTTTTTT. The chain couples TRBV15 to TRBJ2-2; D perhaps matches TRBD1 (5 bases). Trimming shortened V by 0 bases and J by 6 bases, and 8 bases separated the two germline ends. The CDR3 consists of 14 residues. The germline V gene has CDR1 LNHNV and CDR2 YYDKDF (reference sequence).